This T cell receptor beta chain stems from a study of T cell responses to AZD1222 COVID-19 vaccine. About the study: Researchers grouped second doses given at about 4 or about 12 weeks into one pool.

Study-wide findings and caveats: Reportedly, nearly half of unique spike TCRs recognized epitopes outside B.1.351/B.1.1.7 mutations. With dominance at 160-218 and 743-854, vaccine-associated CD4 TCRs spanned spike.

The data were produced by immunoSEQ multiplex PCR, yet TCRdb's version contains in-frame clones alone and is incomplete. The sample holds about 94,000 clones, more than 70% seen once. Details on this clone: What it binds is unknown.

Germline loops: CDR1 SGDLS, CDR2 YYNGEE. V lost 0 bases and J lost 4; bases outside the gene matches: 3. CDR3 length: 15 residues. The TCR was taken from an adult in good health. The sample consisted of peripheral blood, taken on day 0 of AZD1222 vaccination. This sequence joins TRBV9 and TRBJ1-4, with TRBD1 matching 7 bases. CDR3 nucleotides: TGTGCCAGCAGCGTAGAGGGGGCCCGTAATGAAAAACTGTTTTTT. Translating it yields CASSVEGARNEKLFF.